These 28 T cell receptor beta chains originate from one sample sequenced in a study of blood T cell repertoires in COVID-19 (dated by TCRdb to between 2020 and 2021). The library came from the immunoSEQ multiplex PCR assay. As stored in TCRdb, this immuneACCESS dataset retains in-frame rearrangements with V and J assigned. A fraction of the clones does not appear; measured against another copy, unresolved V genes explain less than half of the discrepancy, and the remainder lacks a known reason. This sample is represented by 70,000 to 95,000 clones; about 82% of them were singletons. Of the sample, roughly 25% falls within the top ten clones. Sequencing used peripheral blood. The receptors derive from a human donor in a cohort sampled during active COVID-19.

A few counts support this clone. The chain joins TRBV7-8 to TRBJ1-5, with a tentative D call TRBD1 (5 bases). CDR1 and CDR2 (germline): SGHVS, FQNEAQ. This CDR3 region has 14 residues. V shed 1 base and J shed 5 bases, with 9 bases lying between them. The CDR3 is CASSLEAQDQPQHF. CDR3 DNA sequence: TGTGCCAGCAGCTTAGAGGCACAGGATCAGCCCCAGCATTTT.

V and J are TRBV3-1 (or the pseudogene TRBV3-2) and TRBJ1-4, with 8 bases lining up with TRBD1. This CDR3 comprises 16 residues. Germline trimming cut 1 base from V and 7 bases from J; bases unmatched to any gene: 8. Germline V gene data show CDR1 as LGHDT and CDR2 as YNNKEL (reference sequence). Here the CDR3 reads CASSQGPQGAVEKLFF. The CDR3 DNA follows: TGTGCCAGCAGCCAAGGGCCGCAGGGGGCAGTTGAAAAACTGTTTTTT.

V and J are TRBV18 and TRBJ2-7, with 9 bases lining up with TRBD1. Trimming cost V 3 bases and J 4 bases; bases outside gene matches: 4. The CDR3 covers 14 residues. CDR1 KGHSH and CDR2 LQKENI come from the germline V gene. The CDR3, as DNA: TGTGCCAGCTCACCCCGGGACAGGGAGTACGAGCAGTACTTC. It translates to CASSPRDREYEQYF.

This sequence joins TRBV6-5 and TRBJ1-5, with D maybe TRBD1 (5 bases). The CDR3 runs to 14 residues. CDR1 and CDR2 (germline): MNHEY, SVGAGI. Deletions cut 8 bases from V and 2 bases from J, with 13 bases between. CDR3 DNA sequence: TGTGCCAGCGTGGGTGGGGGGGGCAATCAGCCCCAGCATTTT. It encodes CASVGGGGNQPQHF.

The chain joins TRBV9 to TRBJ2-7; maybe TRBD2 (5 bases). Per germline, CDR1 SGDLS and CDR2 YYNGEE. The length of the CDR3 is 16 residues. V was pared by 0 bases and J by 0 bases, with 13 bases between. The CDR3 region has the DNA TGTGCCAGCAGCGTAGGTGGAGCGGTCGGCTCCTACGAGCAGTACTTC. It codes for CASSVGGAVGSYEQYF. Drawing the rest from reference TRBV9 and TRBJ2-7, the complete variable domain is DSGVTQTPKHLITATGQRVTLRCSPRSGDLSVYWYQQSLDQGLQFLIQYYNGEERAKGNILERFSAQQFPDLHSELNLSSLELGDSALYFCASSVGGAVGSYEQYFGPGTRLTVT.

The V gene is TRBV7-2, the J gene TRBJ1-1, with a tentative D call TRBD1 (5 bases). Trimming removed 1 base from V and 4 bases from J, with 10 bases in between. Germline values: CDR1 SGHTA, CDR2 FQGNSA. The CDR3 extends over 14 amino acids. The CDR3 spells CASSLDRSGTEAFF. The CDR3, as DNA: TGTGCCAGCAGCTTAGACAGGTCGGGCACTGAAGCTTTCTTT. The complete variable domain, with remaining parts taken from reference TRBV7-2 and TRBJ1-1, reads GAGVSQSPSNKVTEKGKDVELRCDPISGHTALYWYRQSLGQGLEFLIYFQGNSAPDKSGLPSDRFSAERTGGSVSTLTIQRTQQEDSAVYLCASSLDRSGTEAFFGQGTRLTVV.

The chain uses TRBV25-1 and TRBJ2-5; 9 nucleotides agree with TRBD1. This CDR3 has 16 residues. The junction had 15 bases not matched to a gene; V was cut back by 8 bases and J by 5 bases. Germline values: CDR1 MGHDK, CDR2 SYGVNS. The CDR3: CASHSPGQGRGETQYF. CDR3 nucleotides: TGTGCCAGCCACTCCCCAGGACAGGGGAGGGGGGAGACCCAGTACTTC.

By sample share, this clone is medium-sized (0.01 to 0.1%). The V call is TRBV6-5, the J call TRBJ2-7; 8 positions agree with TRBD2. The CDR3 has 12 amino acids. V lost 8 bases to trimming and J lost 5 bases; unmatched junction nucleotides: 5. Germline CDR1 reads MNHEY; CDR2 reads SVGAGI. Here the CDR3 reads CASLGGADEQYF. The CDR3 nucleotides are TGTGCCAGCCTCGGGGGGGCGGACGAGCAGTACTTC.

This chain uses TRBV27 with TRBJ2-1; 11 positions agree with TRBD2. Per germline, CDR1 MNHEY and CDR2 SMNVEV (reference sequence). The CDR3 is made up of 20 amino acids. With V trimmed by 5 bases and J by 8 bases, 23 bases remained unmatched. The CDR3 coding sequence is TGTGCCAGCAGTCCCTGGGGGGCTAGGTCTAGCGGGAGGTTAACAGATGAGCAGTTCTTC. Translating gives CASSPWGARSSGRLTDEQFF.

The gene calls are TRBV10-3 and TRBJ2-2, with 12 positions matching TRBD2. This CDR3 comprises 12 residues. Germline V gene sequence: CDR1 ENHRY, CDR2 SYGVKD. V gave up 9 bases and J gave up 11 bases; unmatched junction bases: 4. The CDR3 sequence is CAIQTSGRELFF. For the CDR3, the DNA is TGTGCCATTCAGACTAGCGGGAGAGAGCTGTTTTTT.

The chain joins TRBV7-8 to TRBJ1-1, with D possibly TRBD1 on 6 matching bases. The CDR3 length is 17 residues. Germline assignment: CDR1 SGHVS and CDR2 FQNEAQ. The V and J ends lost 3 bases and 1 base respectively, with 18 bases between them. The CDR3 DNA is TGTGCCAGCAGCTTTCCAGACAGGTCCCCCGGGAACACTGAAGCTTTCTTT. Protein: CASSFPDRSPGNTEAFF.

The chain employs TRBV27 and TRBJ2-2; no reliable D call. The germline V gene encodes CDR1 MNHEY and CDR2 SMNVEV (reference sequence). The CDR3 loop spans 14 amino acids. V was clipped by 7 bases and J by 2 bases, with 11 bases between them. The CDR3 nucleotides read TGTGCCAGCAATTTCGCGGCTAACACCGGGGAGCTGTTTTTT. This codes for CASNFAANTGELFF.

The table lists this clone with a count of one. V and J are TRBV18 and TRBJ2-7, with TRBD1 matching over 7 bases. The CDR3 consists of 16 residues. Germline V gene sequence: CDR1 KGHSH, CDR2 LQKENI. V lost 1 base to trimming and J lost 4 bases; unmatched junction nucleotides: 10. CDR3 nucleotide sequence: TGTGCCAGCTCACCACAAATCGGTACAGGGGAATACGAGCAGTACTTC. Translating gives CASSPQIGTGEYEQYF.

This rearrangement joins TRBV11-2 to TRBJ1-6; D not certain. V dropped 0 bases and J dropped 6 bases, with 6 bases sitting between them. CDR1 SGHAT and CDR2 FQNNGV come from the germline V gene. CDR3 length: 14 residues. This CDR3 is CASSLERSNSPLHF. DNA for the CDR3: TGTGCCAGCAGCTTAGAACGGAGTAATTCACCCCTCCACTTT.

This sequence joins TRBV7-2 and TRBJ2-3, with D maybe TRBD2 (6 bases). Trimming pared 1 base from V and 2 bases from J, leaving 10 bases between. The germline V gene has CDR1 SGHTA and CDR2 FQGNSA. The CDR3 spans 15 residues. This chain's CDR3 is CASSLDRGATDTQYF. DNA for the CDR3: TGTGCCAGCAGCTTAGATCGCGGGGCCACAGATACGCAGTATTTT. Using reference TRBV7-2 and TRBJ2-3 for the parts outside the CDR3, the full variable domain is GAGVSQSPSNKVTEKGKDVELRCDPISGHTALYWYRQSLGQGLEFLIYFQGNSAPDKSGLPSDRFSAERTGGSVSTLTIQRTQQEDSAVYLCASSLDRGATDTQYFGPGTRLTVL.

The V gene is TRBV28, the J gene TRBJ1-4; 8 bases fit TRBD1. Germline assignment: CDR1 MDHEN and CDR2 SYDVKM. V shed 6 bases, J shed 7 bases, and the junction held 13 bases outside the gene matches. This CDR3 has 16 amino acids. CDR3 coding DNA: TGTGCCAGCAGCTTTTTCGCAGGGGGCGTCGGTGAAAAACTGTTTTTT. Its protein product is CASSFFAGGVGEKLFF.

The chain is built from TRBV21-1 and TRBJ2-7; TRBD1 is taken as the D call from the table, unchecked against the DNA. TRBV21-1 corresponds to a pseudogene. The CDR3 runs 14 residues. In nucleotides, the CDR3 is TGTGCCAGCAGCAAAGTGGACAGTCCCTACGAGCAGTACTTC. The encoded protein is CASSKVDSPYEQYF.

The chain employs TRBV7-2 and TRBJ2-7, with 12 bases matching TRBD2. Germline loops: CDR1 SGHTA, CDR2 FQGNSA. The CDR3 totals 17 residues. V lost 5 bases, J lost 1 base, and 9 bases stayed unmatched. The CDR3 region is CASSLGLAGLGSYEQYF. The DNA for the CDR3 is TGTGCCAGCAGCCTTGGACTAGCGGGACTAGGGTCCTACGAGCAGTACTTC. Using reference TRBV7-2 and TRBJ2-7 for the parts outside the CDR3, the full variable domain is GAGVSQSPSNKVTEKGKDVELRCDPISGHTALYWYRQSLGQGLEFLIYFQGNSAPDKSGLPSDRFSAERTGGSVSTLTIQRTQQEDSAVYLCASSLGLAGLGSYEQYFGPGTRLTVT.

In its sample, this clone was seen once. The chain joins TRBV10-3 to TRBJ2-4, with D tentatively TRBD2 (5 bases). The germline gives CDR1 ENHRY, CDR2 SYGVKD. The V end was cut by 3 bases, the J end by 6 bases, with 6 bases between. The CDR3 loop spans 12 amino acids. CDR3 residues: CAISDRGNIQYF. CDR3 in DNA: TGTGCCATCAGTGATCGGGGAAACATTCAGTACTTC.

The chain combines TRBV18 with TRBJ1-4, with a possible D match to TRBD1 (5 bases). This CDR3 spans 17 amino acids. Germline V gene lookup returns CDR1 KGHSH and CDR2 LQKENI. Trimming took off 2 bases at V and 4 bases at J, with 17 bases between the two ends. The CDR3 protein is CASSPTKMTVCNEKLFF. The DNA of the CDR3 is TGTGCCAGCTCACCAACTAAGATGACAGTGTGTAATGAAAAACTGTTTTTT.

This chain connects TRBV12-5 to TRBJ1-1; D is uncertain. Germline lookup yields CDR1 LGHNT and CDR2 FRNRAP. This CDR3 contains 14 residues. The V and J ends lost 5 bases and 0 bases respectively, with 10 bases between them. This CDR3 is CASGPDSMNTEAFF. The CDR3 DNA is TGTGCTAGTGGTCCTGACTCAATGAACACTGAAGCTTTCTTT.

The chain recombines TRBV12-3 or TRBV12-4 with TRBJ2-1, with D uncertain. The CDR3 totals 11 residues. Trimming pared 5 bases from V and 9 bases from J, leaving 8 bases between. The CDR3, as DNA: TGTGCCAGCAGTCTTAGCCTTGAGCAGTTCTTC. It specifies CASSLSLEQFF.

The V gene is TRBV5-1, the J gene TRBJ2-1; weak D call: TRBD1 (6 bases). The CDR3 loop spans 14 amino acids. Germline CDR1 and CDR2: SGHRS and YFSETQ. V lost 3 bases, J lost 4 bases, and 11 bases lay in between. The CDR3 bases are TGCGCCAGCAGCTATTGGACAGCTTACAATGAGCAGTTCTTC. It specifies CASSYWTAYNEQFF. Based on the CDR3 plus reference TRBV5-1 and TRBJ2-1, the full variable domain is KAGVTQTPRYLIKTRGQQVTLSCSPISGHRSVSWYQQTPGQGLQFLFEYFSETQRNKGNFPGRFSGRQFSNSRSEMNVSTLELGDSALYLCASSYWTAYNEQFFGPGTRLTVL.

The rearrangement links TRBV19 to TRBJ2-5, with TRBD2 as a possible D gene (6 bases). The CDR3 runs 13 residues. Trimming took off 6 bases at V and 5 bases at J, with 13 bases between the two ends. Germline V gives CDR1 LNHDA, CDR2 SQIVND (reference sequence). CDR3 sequence reads: CASRSGGRETQYF. The CDR3 DNA is TGTGCCAGTAGATCCGGGGGTAGGGAGACCCAGTACTTC.

V usage is TRBV28 and J usage is TRBJ1-2, with D perhaps matching TRBD1 (5 bases). The CDR3 covers 13 residues. CDR1 and CDR2 from the germline V gene are MDHEN and SYDVKM. Trimming removed 6 bases at V and 2 bases at J, with 10 bases between. CDR3 nucleotide sequence: TGTGCCAGCAGCCCCGCAGGGAACTATGGCTACACCTTC. Protein sequence: CASSPAGNYGYTF.

The chain has TRBV7-9 and TRBJ2-1; D possibly corresponds to TRBD1 (6 bases). There are 15 residues in the CDR3. With 5 bases removed from V and 4 bases from J, the gap between germline ends came to 15 bases. Germline CDR1 is SEHNR and CDR2 is FQNEAQ (reference sequence). Here the CDR3 reads CASSERGIIYNEQFF. CDR3 nucleotides: TGTGCCAGCAGCGAGAGGGGGATAATTTACAATGAGCAGTTCTTC.

This clone was counted a few times. The gene calls are TRBV9 and TRBJ1-1; tentatively, D is TRBD1 (6 bases). From germline, CDR1 is SGDLS and CDR2 YYNGEE. Trimming pared 0 bases from V and 4 bases from J, leaving 13 bases between. The CDR3 consists of 15 residues. This CDR3 is CASSVGGGAGTEAFF. CDR3 sequence (DNA): TGTGCCAGCAGCGTAGGAGGGGGGGCAGGCACTGAAGCTTTCTTT.

The V call is TRBV2, the J call TRBJ2-1; D not resolved. The V end lost 3 bases, the J end lost 6 bases, and 9 bases lay between the germline ends. Germline V CDR1 and CDR2: SNHLY, FYNNEI. CDR3 length: 13 residues. DNA of the CDR3: TGTGCCAGCAGTGATGGAGACTCCAATGAGCAGTTCTTC. This codes for CASSDGDSNEQFF.